This T cell receptor beta chain derives from a study of OX40 agonist ivuxolimab in advanced cancers. General study findings and limits: The work left the antigen specificity of expanded peripheral T cells undetermined.

The length of the CDR3 is 14 residues. The junction had 4 bases not matched to a gene; V was cut back by 3 bases and J by 2 bases. CDR1 and CDR2 from the germline V gene are LNHNV and YYDKDF (reference sequence). Details on this clone: Its antigen is currently unknown.

The protocol was immunoSEQ multiplex PCR, while the TCRdb copy is restricted to in-frame clones and leaves out a portion. In the table there are about 70,000 clones, 65% to 90% of which are singletons. Baseline was the first blood sampling point, followed by cycle 4 day 1 and cycle 7 day 1. The receptor was derived from an adult with an advanced solid tumor such as melanoma, head and neck, liver or kidney cancer. The V gene is TRBV15, the J gene TRBJ2-7, with 7 bases identical to TRBD1. The source material was CD4+ or CD8+ T cells sorted from blood, sampled in a trial of the OX40 agonist ivuxolimab. CDR3: CATSSWTGPYEQYF. In nucleotides, the CDR3 is TGTGCCACCAGCAGTTGGACAGGACCCTACGAGCAGTACTTC.